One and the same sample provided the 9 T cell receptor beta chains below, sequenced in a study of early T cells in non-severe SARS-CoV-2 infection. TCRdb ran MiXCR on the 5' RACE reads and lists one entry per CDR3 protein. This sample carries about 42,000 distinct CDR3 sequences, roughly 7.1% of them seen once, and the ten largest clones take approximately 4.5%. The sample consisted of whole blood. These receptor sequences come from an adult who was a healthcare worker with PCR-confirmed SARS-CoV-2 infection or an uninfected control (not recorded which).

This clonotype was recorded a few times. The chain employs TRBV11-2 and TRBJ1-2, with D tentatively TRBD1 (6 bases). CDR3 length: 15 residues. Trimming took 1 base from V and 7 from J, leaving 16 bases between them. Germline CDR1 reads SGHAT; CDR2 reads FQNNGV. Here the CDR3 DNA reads TGTGCCAGCAGCTTAGTCCCAGGGGCCCTTAGTGGCTACACCTTC. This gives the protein CASSLVPGALSGYTF. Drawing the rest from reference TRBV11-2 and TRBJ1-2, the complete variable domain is EAGVAQSPRYKIIEKRQSVAFWCNPISGHATLYWYQQILGQGPKLLIQFQNNGVVDDSQLPKDRFSAERLKGVDSTLKIQPAKLEDSAVYLCASSLVPGALSGYTFGSGTRLTVV.

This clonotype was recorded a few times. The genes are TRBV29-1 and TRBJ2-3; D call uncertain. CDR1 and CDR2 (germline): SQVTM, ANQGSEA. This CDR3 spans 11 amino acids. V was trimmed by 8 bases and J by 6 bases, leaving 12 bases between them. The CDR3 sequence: CSTGQGDTQYF. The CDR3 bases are TGCAGCACCGGCCAAGGGGATACGCAGTATTTT.

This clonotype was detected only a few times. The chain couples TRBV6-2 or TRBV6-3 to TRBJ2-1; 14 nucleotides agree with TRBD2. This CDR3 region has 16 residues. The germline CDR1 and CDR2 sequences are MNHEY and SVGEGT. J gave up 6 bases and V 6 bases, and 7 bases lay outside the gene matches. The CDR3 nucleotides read TGTGCCAGCAGCCGACTAGCGGGGGGGCCATCCAATGAGCAGTTCTTC. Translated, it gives CASSRLAGGPSNEQFF.

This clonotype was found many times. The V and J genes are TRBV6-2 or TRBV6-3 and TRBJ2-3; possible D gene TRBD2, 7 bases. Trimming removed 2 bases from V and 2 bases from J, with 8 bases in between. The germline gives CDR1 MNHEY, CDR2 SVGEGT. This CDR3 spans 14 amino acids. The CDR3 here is CASSYGGATDTQYF. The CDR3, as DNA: TGTGCCAGCAGTTACGGGGGGGCCACAGATACGCAGTATTTT.

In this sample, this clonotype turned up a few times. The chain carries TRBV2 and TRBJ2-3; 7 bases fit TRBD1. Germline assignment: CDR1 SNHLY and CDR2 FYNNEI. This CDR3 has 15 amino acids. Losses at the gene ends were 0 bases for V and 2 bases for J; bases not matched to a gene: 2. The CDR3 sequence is CASSEAGTVTDTQYF. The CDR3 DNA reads TGTGCCAGCAGTGAAGCGGGGACAGTCACAGATACGCAGTATTTT.

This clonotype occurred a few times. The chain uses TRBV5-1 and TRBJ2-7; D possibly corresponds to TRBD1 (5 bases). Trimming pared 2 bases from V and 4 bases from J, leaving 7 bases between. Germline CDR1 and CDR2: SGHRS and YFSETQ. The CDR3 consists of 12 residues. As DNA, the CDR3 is TGCGCCAGCAGCTTCAACAGGTACGAGCAGTACTTC. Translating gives CASSFNRYEQYF.

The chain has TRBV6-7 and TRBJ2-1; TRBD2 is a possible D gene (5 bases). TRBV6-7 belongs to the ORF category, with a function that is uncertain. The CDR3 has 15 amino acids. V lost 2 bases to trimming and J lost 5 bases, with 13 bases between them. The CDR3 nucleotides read TGTGCCAGCAGTTACCGACCTAGCTGGGACAATGAGCAGTTCTTC. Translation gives CASSYRPSWDNEQFF.

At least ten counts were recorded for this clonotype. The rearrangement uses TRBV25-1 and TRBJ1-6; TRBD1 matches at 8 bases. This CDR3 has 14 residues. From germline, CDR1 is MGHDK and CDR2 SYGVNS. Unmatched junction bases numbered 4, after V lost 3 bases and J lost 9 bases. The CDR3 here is CASSEAGGISPLHF. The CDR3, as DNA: TGTGCCAGCAGTGAGGCAGGGGGCATTTCACCCCTCCACTTT.

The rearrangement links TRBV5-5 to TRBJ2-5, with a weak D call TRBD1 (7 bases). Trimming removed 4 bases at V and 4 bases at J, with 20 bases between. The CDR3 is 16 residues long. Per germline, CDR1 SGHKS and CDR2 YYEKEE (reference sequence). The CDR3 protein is CASSRRRGRFAETQYF. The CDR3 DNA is TGTGCCAGCAGCAGGAGGAGGGGGCGATTCGCAGAGACCCAGTACTTC.